The 31 T cell receptor beta chains presented below share a single source sample, sequenced in a study of T cell responses to AZD1222 COVID-19 vaccine. Clones were sequenced by immunoSEQ multiplex PCR, and TCRdb holds only the in-frame ones, with some missing. The sample shows 90,000 to 95,000 clones, approximately 91% of them seen only once. Material: peripheral blood, obtained on day 0 of AZD1222 vaccination. These receptors all come from an adult in good health.

This clone was picked up one time. The chain couples TRBV4-2 to TRBJ2-7, with 10 nucleotides matching TRBD2. Germline V gene sequence: CDR1 LGHNA, CDR2 YNFKEQ. CDR3 size: 17 residues. Trimming at V came to 0 bases and at J to 4 bases, leaving 9 bases not matched to a gene. DNA of the CDR3: TGTGCCAGCAGCCAAGAAGTGAGTAGCGGGGGGATGTACGAGCAGTACTTC. It yields the protein CASSQEVSSGGMYEQYF.

The chain combines TRBV25-1 with TRBJ1-6, with D unresolved. The CDR3 consists of 16 residues. V was pared by 2 bases and J by 4 bases, with 12 bases between. CDR1 and CDR2 from the germline V gene are MGHDK and SYGVNS. CDR3 sequence: CASSEERAAYNSPLHF. In nucleotides, the CDR3 is TGTGCCAGCAGTGAAGAAAGGGCAGCTTATAATTCACCCCTCCACTTT. The whole variable domain, filled in from reference TRBV25-1 and TRBJ1-6, reads EADIYQTPRYLVIGTGKKITLECSQTMGHDKMYWYQQDPGMELHLIHYSYGVNSTEKGDLSSESTVSRIRTEHFPLTLESARPSHTSQYLCASSEERAAYNSPLHFGNGTRLTVT.

The chain links TRBV6-2 or TRBV6-3 to TRBJ2-3; D possibly corresponds to TRBD2 (6 bases). This CDR3 has 16 residues. The V end lost 2 bases, the J end lost 0 bases, and 12 bases lay between the germline ends. Germline-derived CDR1 and CDR2 are MNHEY and SVGEGT. The CDR3 reads CASSYVAGTSTDTQYF. CDR3 nucleotide sequence: TGTGCCAGCAGTTACGTGGCGGGAACTAGCACAGATACGCAGTATTTT.

Only one count was recorded for this clone. The chain combines TRBV3-1 (or the pseudogene TRBV3-2) with TRBJ1-5, with 7 bases identical to TRBD1. The V gene's germline CDR1 is LGHDT and CDR2 YNNKEL (reference sequence). Losses at the gene ends were 1 base for V and 5 bases for J; bases not matched to a gene: 2. The length of the CDR3 is 14 residues. The CDR3 DNA reads as TGTGCCAGCAGCCAAGGGACAGGATATCAGCCCCAGCATTTT. Amino acid sequence: CASSQGTGYQPQHF.

CDR3 loop: CASSELNGLRPGQYF. Written as DNA, the CDR3 is TGTGCCAGCAGTGAACTTAATGGACTCCGCCCGGGGCAGTACTTC. This chain uses TRBV6-1 with TRBJ2-7; possible D gene TRBD2, 5 bases. Germline CDR1 is MNHNS and CDR2 is SASEGT. This CDR3 contains 15 residues. The V gene lost 2 bases and the J gene lost 9 bases, with 20 bases spanning the gap.

V is TRBV12-5 and J is TRBJ1-5, with a possible D match to TRBD1 (6 bases). Germline-derived CDR1 and CDR2 are LGHNT and FRNRAP. V was shortened by 7 bases and J by 3 bases, with 13 bases between the two germline ends. The CDR3 covers 14 residues. The CDR3, as DNA: TGTGCTAGTGTCCTGGGACACTTCAATCAGCCCCAGCATTTT. It codes for CASVLGHFNQPQHF. Variable domain in full (rest from reference TRBV12-5 and TRBJ1-5): DARVTQTPRHKVTEMGQEVTMRCQPILGHNTVFWYRQTMMQGLELLAYFRNRAPLDDSGMPKDRFSAEMPDATLATLKIQPSEPRDSAVYFCASVLGHFNQPQHFGDGTRLSIL.

Written as DNA, the CDR3 is TGTGCCAGCAGAGTCACCGGCGGACCCCTCCACTTT. Amino acid sequence: CASRVTGGPLHF. The chain employs TRBV6-4 and TRBJ1-6; D gene ambiguous. Trimming pared 6 bases from V and 12 bases from J, leaving 12 bases between. Germline CDR1 MRHNA, CDR2 SNTAGT. The CDR3 contains 12 residues.

The chain carries TRBV5-1 and TRBJ1-1; 8 bases align to TRBD1. This CDR3 has 15 amino acids. CDR1 is SGHRS and CDR2 is YFSETQ in the germline V gene. V gave up 0 bases and J gave up 11 bases; unmatched junction bases: 12. CDR3 DNA: TGCGCCAGCAGCTTGGGGGGGACAGGAGATGTTGCCGCTTTCTTT. It encodes CASSLGGTGDVAAFF.

This chain links TRBV4-2 with TRBJ2-4; D may be TRBD2 (6 bases). Germline CDR1 and CDR2: LGHNA and YNFKEQ. Trimming took off 4 bases at V and 0 bases at J, with 13 bases between the two ends. The CDR3 totals 16 residues. CDR3 in DNA: TGTGCCAGCAGCCCGCCGGGGGTCCTAGCCAAAAACATTCAGTACTTC. Its translation is CASSPPGVLAKNIQYF.

The gene calls are TRBV27 and TRBJ1-5, with D tentatively TRBD1 (5 bases). Trimming took off 5 bases at V and 0 bases at J, with 23 bases between the two ends. Germline CDR1 MNHEY, CDR2 SMNVEV (reference sequence). The CDR3 consists of 19 residues. The CDR3, as DNA: TGTGCCAGCAGTCTCTTCAGAGTCCGGGACGGCTATAGCAATCAGCCCCAGCATTTT. Amino acid sequence: CASSLFRVRDGYSNQPQHF.

V and J are TRBV12-5 and TRBJ2-1; TRBD1 matches 12 bases. CDR1 and CDR2 (germline): LGHNT, FRNRAP. The CDR3 sequence is 16 residues long. V gave up 6 bases and J gave up 8 bases; unmatched junction bases: 11. The CDR3 protein is CASGYNPGQGADEQFF. The CDR3 DNA is TGTGCTAGTGGATACAATCCGGGACAGGGGGCTGATGAGCAGTTCTTC.

The gene calls are TRBV5-4 and TRBJ2-2; 8 nucleotides line up with TRBD2. Germline CDR1 is SGHNT and CDR2 is YYREEE (reference sequence). This CDR3 comprises 16 residues. Unmatched junction bases numbered 10, after V lost 4 bases and J lost 5 bases. The chain's CDR3 is CASSPAGSGGTGELFF. In nucleotides, the CDR3 is TGTGCCAGCAGCCCGGCGGGGAGCGGGGGAACCGGGGAGCTGTTTTTT.

V usage is TRBV18 and J usage is TRBJ2-3; D possibly corresponds to TRBD1 (6 bases). Germline CDR1 KGHSH, CDR2 LQKENI. This CDR3 comprises 11 residues. V gave up 4 bases and J gave up 10 bases, with 9 bases separating them. In DNA, the CDR3 is TGTGCCAGCTCACAACAGGGTGCGCAGTATTTT. It encodes CASSQQGAQYF.

The chain links TRBV6-5 to TRBJ2-3, with 7 positions matching TRBD1. The CDR3 loop spans 15 amino acids. The V gene's germline CDR1 is MNHEY and CDR2 SVGAGI. Trimming at V came to 7 bases and at J to 1 base, leaving 8 bases not matched to a gene. CDR3 coding DNA: TGTGCCAGCACCTCCCCCGACAGGGGCACAGATACGCAGTATTTT. This translates into CASTSPDRGTDTQYF.

V gene TRBV14 combines with J gene TRBJ1-1; D unresolved. Trimming pared 4 bases from V and 0 bases from J, leaving 3 bases between. This CDR3 spans 12 amino acids. The germline V gene encodes CDR1 SGHDN and CDR2 FVKESK. The CDR3 reads CASSPLNTEAFF. CDR3 nucleotide sequence: TGTGCCAGCAGCCCCTTGAACACTGAAGCTTTCTTT.

J is TRBJ1-2 and V is TRBV4-1, with TRBD1 matching 9 bases. V lost 3 bases and J lost 1; bases outside the gene matches: 15. The CDR3 loop spans 19 amino acids. The V gene's germline CDR1 is MGHRA and CDR2 YSYEKL. The CDR3 coding sequence is TGCGCCAGCAGCCACCTTGCCGGACAGGGGACCTTTTTTAACTATGGCTACACCTTC. This gives the protein CASSHLAGQGTFFNYGYTF.

The V call is TRBV4-3, the J call TRBJ1-3; possible D gene TRBD1, 5 bases. The CDR3 covers 14 residues. The V end was cut by 6 bases, the J end by 4 bases, with 13 bases between. Germline CDR1 and CDR2: LGHNA and YSLEER. Here the CDR3 DNA reads TGCGCCAGCAGACGAGACAGCTTAGGAAACACCATATATTTT. Amino acids: CASRRDSLGNTIYF.

CDR3 loop: CASSLGITPGQGEQYF. DNA for the CDR3: TGCGCCAGCAGCTTGGGGATTACTCCGGGACAGGGGGAGCAGTACTTC. V is TRBV5-1 and J is TRBJ2-7, with 10 bases that match TRBD1. J gave up 7 bases and V 0 bases, and 10 bases lay outside the gene matches. Per the germline V gene, CDR1 is SGHRS and CDR2 is YFSETQ. The CDR3 runs to 16 residues.

This chain uses TRBV6-2 or TRBV6-3 with TRBJ1-5; 7 positions match TRBD1. The junction had 4 bases not matched to a gene; V was cut back by 5 bases and J by 3 bases. There are 14 residues in the CDR3. The germline V gene has CDR1 MNHEY and CDR2 SVGEGT. As DNA, the CDR3 is TGTGCCAGCAGTCCGACAGGGTTCAATCAGCCCCAGCATTTT. Amino acids: CASSPTGFNQPQHF.

The chain joins TRBV7-9 to TRBJ1-5; no reliable D call. Between the trimmed V and J ends, which lost 10 bases and 6 bases, there was a span of 7 bases. Germline V gives CDR1 SEHNR, CDR2 FQNEAQ (reference sequence). The CDR3 length is 10 residues. CDR3 in DNA: TGTGCCATATGGAGTCAGCCCCAGCATTTT. It codes for CAIWSQPQHF.

This chain links TRBV19 with TRBJ1-1; perhaps TRBD1 as D (5 bases). Germline CDR1 reads LNHDA; CDR2 reads SQIVND (reference sequence). The CDR3 runs 16 residues. V was pared by 0 bases and J by 1 base, with 12 bases between. CDR3 nucleotides: TGTGCCAGTAGTATAGATGGGGGTCGTGGGAACACTGAAGCTTTCTTT. Encoded protein: CASSIDGGRGNTEAFF.

This sequence joins TRBV14 and TRBJ2-7; D possibly corresponds to TRBD1 (6 bases). This CDR3 has 14 amino acids. V was cut by 4 bases and J by 6 bases, with 16 bases left in between. Germline V gene sequence: CDR1 SGHDN, CDR2 FVKESK. The CDR3 nucleotides are TGTGCCAGCAGCCGGTATTACAGGGAAGGCGAGCAGTACTTC. It codes for CASSRYYREGEQYF.

The count of this clone is one. This sequence joins TRBV18 and TRBJ1-5; 8 nucleotides agree with TRBD1. The CDR3 loop spans 16 amino acids. CDR1 and CDR2 from the germline V gene are KGHSH and LQKENI. The V and J ends lost 1 base and 6 bases, in that order; junction bases with no gene match: 8. CDR3 sequence (DNA): TGTGCCAGCTCACCACAGGACAGGGTCTTGGGTCAGCCCCAGCATTTT. Its protein product is CASSPQDRVLGQPQHF. Combining the CDR3 with reference TRBV18 and TRBJ1-5 gives the whole variable domain NAGVMQNPRHLVRRRGQEARLRCSPMKGHSHVYWYRQLPEEGLKFMVYLQKENIIDESGMPKERFSAEFPKEGPSILRIQQVVRGDSAAYFCASSPQDRVLGQPQHFGDGTRLSIL.

The chain carries TRBV20-1 and TRBJ1-4, with 11 nucleotides matching TRBD1. Germline CDR1 and CDR2: DFQATT and SNEGSKA (reference sequence). Trimming took 3 bases from V and 8 from J; bases not matched to a gene: 5. The CDR3 spans 14 residues. The CDR3 reads CSASRTGGSEKLFF. In DNA, the CDR3 is TGCAGTGCTAGTAGGACAGGGGGCAGCGAAAAACTGTTTTTT.

The rearrangement uses TRBV6-5 and TRBJ1-2; perhaps TRBD1 as D (5 bases). In germline, CDR1 is MNHEY, CDR2 SVGAGI. The CDR3 extends over 13 amino acids. The V end was cut by 5 bases, the J end by 5 bases, with 12 bases between. The CDR3 here is CASSPRDGYGYTF. CDR3 DNA sequence: TGTGCCAGCAGTCCGCGGGACGGATATGGCTACACCTTC.

The chain carries TRBV7-9 and TRBJ1-1; D gene uncertain. This CDR3 has 13 residues. The germline V and J ends were trimmed by 5 bases and 1 base, with 8 bases remaining between them. The V gene's germline CDR1 is SEHNR and CDR2 FQNEAQ (reference sequence). The CDR3 DNA follows: TGTGCCAGCAGCCTGGAACCGAACACTGAAGCTTTCTTT. This gives the protein CASSLEPNTEAFF.

The chain carries TRBV14 and TRBJ1-2; D unclear. Germline lookup yields CDR1 SGHDN and CDR2 FVKESK. V lost 1 base to trimming and J lost 3 bases, with 15 bases between them. The length of the CDR3 is 16 residues. The CDR3 sequence is CASSQGIRAGDYGYTF. The CDR3 nucleotides read TGTGCCAGCAGCCAAGGGATCCGAGCTGGAGACTATGGCTACACCTTC.

The chain employs TRBV6-5 and TRBJ1-2; tentative D call: TRBD1 (6 bases). V lost 6 bases and J lost 4, with 18 bases in between. The CDR3 has 15 amino acids. Germline V gene sequence: CDR1 MNHEY, CDR2 SVGAGI. The CDR3 loop reads CASSTGQRISYGYTF. Written as DNA, the CDR3 is TGTGCCAGCAGCACCGGACAGCGGATATCCTATGGCTACACCTTC.

The V gene is TRBV9, the J gene TRBJ1-2; TRBD1 matches at 7 bases. Per germline, CDR1 SGDLS and CDR2 YYNGEE. V lost 0 bases and J lost 4; bases outside the gene matches: 6. The CDR3 contains 15 residues. DNA for the CDR3: TGTGCCAGCAGCGTAGTTCAGGGGGGGCCCTATGGCTACACCTTC. This sequence encodes CASSVVQGGPYGYTF.

This chain connects TRBV4-2 to TRBJ2-1, with TRBD2 identical over 9 bases. The CDR3 runs 16 residues. CDR1 LGHNA and CDR2 YNFKEQ come from the germline V gene. V was pared by 2 bases and J by 9 bases, with 11 bases of the junction left unmatched. The CDR3 loop reads CASSQWLAGGHPEQFF. CDR3 sequence (DNA): TGTGCCAGCAGCCAATGGCTGGCGGGGGGGCATCCTGAGCAGTTCTTC.

CDR3 in amino acids: CASSPAVVRSNEQFF. DNA for the CDR3: TGTGCCAGCTCGCCAGCGGTAGTAAGATCGAATGAGCAGTTCTTC. This rearrangement joins TRBV19 to TRBJ2-1; TRBD2 is a possible D gene (5 bases). The length of the CDR3 is 15 residues. Per the germline V gene, CDR1 is LNHDA and CDR2 is SQIVND (reference sequence). Trimming took 9 bases from V and 7 from J, leaving 22 bases between them.